A selection of T cell receptor beta chains follows, all from one sample in a study of blood T cells in healthy people across ages. MiXCR, applied by TCRdb to the 5' RACE reads, yields one record per CDR3 protein. The sample contains about 900,000 distinct CDR3 sequences, about 62% of which appear only once. Sample: blood. The receptors were sampled from a man aged 25-45 years in good health. Both conserved end residues are part of each CDR3. Each record gives: J gene, V gene, clone size, D gene, CDR3 length, CDR3 DNA, CDR3 protein. The D gene is left open where the match is weak. Only some rows state a clone size, as once, few, many or a class for expanded clones.

J: TRBJ1-5; V: TRBV25-1; size: .; D: .; length: 14; DNA: TGTGCCAGCAGTGGATCTGGGGCCCATCAGCCCCAGCATTTT; CDR3: CASSGSGAHQPQHF
J: TRBJ2-3; V: TRBV5-1; size: .; D: .; length: 14; DNA: TGCGCCAGCAGCAGTTCACAGGGGAGGGATACGCAGTATTTT; CDR3: CASSSSQGRDTQYF
J: TRBJ2-4; V: TRBV29-1; size: .; D: .; length: 12; DNA: TGCAGCGTTGAGGAACCCCAAAACATTCAGTACTTC; CDR3: CSVEEPQNIQYF
J: TRBJ2-1; V: TRBV20-1; size: few; D: .; length: 11; DNA: TGCAGTGCTAGTGGCGGCAATGAGCAGTTCTTC; CDR3: CSASGGNEQFF
J: TRBJ2-2; V: TRBV7-2; size: .; D: .; length: 14; DNA: TGTGCCAGCAGCTTATGGGGTGACACCGGGGAGCTGTTTTTT; CDR3: CASSLWGDTGELFF
J: TRBJ2-7; V: TRBV5-1; size: .; D: .; length: 13; DNA: TGCGCCAGCAGCTTGGACAGCATCTACGAGCAGTACTTC; CDR3: CASSLDSIYEQYF
J: TRBJ2-3; V: TRBV7-2; size: .; D: .; length: 15; DNA: TGTGCCAGCAGCTTAGGGGTAGGGAGCACAGATACGCAGTATTTT; CDR3: CASSLGVGSTDTQYF
J: TRBJ1-1; V: TRBV6-6; size: .; D: .; length: 14; DNA: TGTGCCAGCAGAGTAGGGGTTTTGAACACTGAAGCTTTCTTT; CDR3: CASRVGVLNTEAFF
J: TRBJ2-1; V: TRBV27; size: .; D: .; length: 14; DNA: TGTGCCAGCATAGGGGGCGGGGGCTACAATGAGCAGTTCTTC; CDR3: CASIGGGGYNEQFF
J: TRBJ1-5; V: TRBV6-5; size: .; D: TRBD1; length: 13; DNA: TGTGCCAGCCGGACAGGTTCAGGCCAGCCCCAGCATTTT; CDR3: CASRTGSGQPQHF
J: TRBJ2-3; V: TRBV20-1; size: .; D: TRBD1; length: 14; DNA: TGCAGTGCTAGGTTGGACAGGGAGAAAGATACGCAGTATTTT; CDR3: CSARLDREKDTQYF
J: TRBJ2-1; V: TRBV29-1; size: .; D: .; length: 12; DNA: TGCAGCGTTGATGAACAGGGCGATGAGCAGTTCTTC; CDR3: CSVDEQGDEQFF
J: TRBJ2-7; V: TRBV27; size: .; D: .; length: 15; DNA: TGTGCCAGCAGTTACAAGCAACCCTCGGAGTACGAGCAGTACTTC; CDR3: CASSYKQPSEYEQYF
J: TRBJ1-6; V: TRBV12-3/TRBV12-4; size: .; D: TRBD1; length: 16; DNA: TGTGCCAGCAGTTTAGGGACAGGGTTGAGCTCATCACCCCTCCACTTT; CDR3: CASSLGTGLSSSPLHF
J: TRBJ2-7; V: TRBV20-1; size: .; D: TRBD2; length: 18; DNA: TGCAGTGCTAGAGATAACCGTAAAGCGGGGAGCTCCTACAATGAGCAGTACTTC; CDR3: CSARDNRKAGSSYNEQYF